This TCR beta chain appears in the sequencing data of a study of blood T cell repertoires in COVID-19. The overall study: The United States, Italy and Spain supplied acute and convalescent COVID-19 samples.

Measured with immunoSEQ multiplex PCR; TCRdb has only the in-frame clones, and not every one. The data show approximately 170,000 clones, almost 85% seen once. This clone was seen once. The CDR3 length is 13 residues. The V segment lost 4 bases and the J segment 8 bases; nucleotides outside the gene matches: 4. The germline V gene has CDR1 LNHNV and CDR2 YYDKDF (reference sequence). The TCR sequence derives from a middle-aged man who had recovered from COVID-19. The sample taken for sequencing was peripheral blood. The V and J genes are TRBV15 and TRBJ1-4; 7 nucleotides align to TRBD1. DNA for the CDR3: TGTGCCACCAGCACCCACAGGGGAGAAAAACTGTTTTTT. Encoded protein: CATSTHRGEKLFF.